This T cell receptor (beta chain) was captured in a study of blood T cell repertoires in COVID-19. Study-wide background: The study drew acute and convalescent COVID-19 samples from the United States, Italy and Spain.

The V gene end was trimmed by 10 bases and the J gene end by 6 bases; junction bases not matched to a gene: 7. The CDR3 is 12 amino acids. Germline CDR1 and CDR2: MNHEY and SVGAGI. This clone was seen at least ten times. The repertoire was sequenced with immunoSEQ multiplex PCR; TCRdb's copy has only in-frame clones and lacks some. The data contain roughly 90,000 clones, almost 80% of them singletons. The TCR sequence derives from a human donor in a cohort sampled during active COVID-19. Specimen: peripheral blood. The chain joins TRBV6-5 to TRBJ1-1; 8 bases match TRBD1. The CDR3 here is CATRTGRSEAFF. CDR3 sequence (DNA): TGTGCCACCCGGACAGGGCGTTCTGAAGCTTTCTTT.